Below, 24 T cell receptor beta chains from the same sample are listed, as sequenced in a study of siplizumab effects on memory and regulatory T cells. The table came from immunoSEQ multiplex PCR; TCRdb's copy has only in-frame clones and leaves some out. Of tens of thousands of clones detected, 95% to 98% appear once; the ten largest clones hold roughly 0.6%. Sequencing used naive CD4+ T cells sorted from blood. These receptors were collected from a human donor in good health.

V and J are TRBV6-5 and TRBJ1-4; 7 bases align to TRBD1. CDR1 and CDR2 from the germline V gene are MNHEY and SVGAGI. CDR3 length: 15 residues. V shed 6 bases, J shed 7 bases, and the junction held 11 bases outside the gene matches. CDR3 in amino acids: CASRPRQGLGEKLFF. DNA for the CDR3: TGTGCCAGCAGGCCCCGACAGGGATTAGGTGAAAAACTGTTTTTT.

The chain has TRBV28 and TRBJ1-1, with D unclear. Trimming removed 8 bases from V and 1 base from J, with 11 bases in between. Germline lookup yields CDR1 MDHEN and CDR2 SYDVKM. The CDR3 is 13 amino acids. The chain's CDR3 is CASGRAANTEAFF. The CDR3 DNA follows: TGTGCCAGCGGCCGGGCGGCGAACACTGAAGCTTTCTTT. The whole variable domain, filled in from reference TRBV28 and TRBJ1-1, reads DVKVTQSSRYLVKRTGEKVFLECVQDMDHENMFWYRQDPGLGLRLIYFSYDVKMKEKGDIPEGYSVSREKKERFSLILESASTNQTSMYLCASGRAANTEAFFGQGTRLTVV.

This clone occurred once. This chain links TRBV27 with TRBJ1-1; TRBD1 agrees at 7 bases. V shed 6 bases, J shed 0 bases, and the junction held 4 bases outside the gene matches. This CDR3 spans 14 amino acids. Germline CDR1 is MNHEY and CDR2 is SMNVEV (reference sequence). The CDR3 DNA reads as TGTGCCAGCAGCAAACAGGGGATGAACACTGAAGCTTTCTTT. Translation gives CASSKQGMNTEAFF.

This CDR3 reads CASSLDAETQYF. For the CDR3, the DNA is TGTGCCAGCAGCTTAGACGCAGAGACCCAGTACTTC. The genes are TRBV11-3 and TRBJ2-5; D unresolved. Per germline, CDR1 SGHNT and CDR2 YENEEA. Trimming pared 0 bases from V and 4 bases from J, leaving 3 bases between. This CDR3 has 12 residues.

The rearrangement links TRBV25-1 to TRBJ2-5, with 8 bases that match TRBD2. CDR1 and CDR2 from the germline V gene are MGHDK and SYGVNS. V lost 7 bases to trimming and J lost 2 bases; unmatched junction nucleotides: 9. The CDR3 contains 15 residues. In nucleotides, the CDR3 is TGTGCCAGCACCGGGACTAGTGGTTATCAAGAGACCCAGTACTTC. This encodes CASTGTSGYQETQYF. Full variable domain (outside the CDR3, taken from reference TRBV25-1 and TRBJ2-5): EADIYQTPRYLVIGTGKKITLECSQTMGHDKMYWYQQDPGMELHLIHYSYGVNSTEKGDLSSESTVSRIRTEHFPLTLESARPSHTSQYLCASTGTSGYQETQYFGPGTRLLVL.

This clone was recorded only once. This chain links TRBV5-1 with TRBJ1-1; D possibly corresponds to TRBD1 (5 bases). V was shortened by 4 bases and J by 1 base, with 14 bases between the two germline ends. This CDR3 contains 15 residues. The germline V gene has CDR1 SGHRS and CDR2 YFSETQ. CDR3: CASSPADIPNTEAFF. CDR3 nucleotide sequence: TGCGCCAGCAGCCCGGCGGACATCCCGAACACTGAAGCTTTCTTT.

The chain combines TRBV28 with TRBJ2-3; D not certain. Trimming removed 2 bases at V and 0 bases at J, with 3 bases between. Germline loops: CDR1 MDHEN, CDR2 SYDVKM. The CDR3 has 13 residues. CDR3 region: CASSLDSTDTQYF. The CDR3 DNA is TGTGCCAGCAGTTTAGACAGCACAGATACGCAGTATTTT.

CDR3 loop: CASSLEVSALDEQFF. CDR3 DNA: TGCGCCAGCAGCTTGGAGGTTAGCGCCTTGGATGAGCAGTTCTTC. The chain employs TRBV5-1 and TRBJ2-1; D possibly corresponds to TRBD2 (5 bases). Germline V gives CDR1 SGHRS, CDR2 YFSETQ. The CDR3 runs to 15 residues. Trimming took 0 bases from V and 8 from J, leaving 15 bases between them.

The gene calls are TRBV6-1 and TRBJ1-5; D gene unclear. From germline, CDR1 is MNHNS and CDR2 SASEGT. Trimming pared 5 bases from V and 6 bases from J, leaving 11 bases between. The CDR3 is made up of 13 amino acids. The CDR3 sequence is CASSYSLIQPQHF. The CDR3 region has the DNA TGTGCCAGCAGTTATTCCTTGATTCAGCCCCAGCATTTT.

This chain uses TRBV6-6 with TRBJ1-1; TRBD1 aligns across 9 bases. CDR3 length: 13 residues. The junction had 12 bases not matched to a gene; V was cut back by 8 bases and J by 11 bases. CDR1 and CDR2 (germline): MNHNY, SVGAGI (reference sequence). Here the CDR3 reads CASLGQGFPEAFF. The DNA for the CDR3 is TGTGCCAGCCTGGGACAGGGCTTCCCCGAGGCTTTCTTT.

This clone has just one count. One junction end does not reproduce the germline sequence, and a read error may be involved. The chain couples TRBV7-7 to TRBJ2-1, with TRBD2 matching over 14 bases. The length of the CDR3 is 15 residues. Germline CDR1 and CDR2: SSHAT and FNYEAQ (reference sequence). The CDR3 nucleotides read TGTGCTAGCAGCGTCGGGACTAGCGGGGGCAATGAGCAGTTCTTC. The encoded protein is CASSVGTSGGNEQFF.

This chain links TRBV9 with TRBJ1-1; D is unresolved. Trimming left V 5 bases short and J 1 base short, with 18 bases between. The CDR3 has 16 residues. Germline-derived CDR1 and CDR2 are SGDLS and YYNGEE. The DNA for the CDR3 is TGTGCCAGCAGGGATGAAAAGGCGGGCCGGAACACTGAAGCTTTCTTT. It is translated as CASRDEKAGRNTEAFF.

The CDR3 nucleotides are TGTGCCAGCAGATCAGACAGGGGGGGGACTGAAGCTTTCTTT. Protein product: CASRSDRGGTEAFF. This chain uses TRBV6-5 with TRBJ1-1; 9 nucleotides align to TRBD1. CDR3 length equals 14 residues. The V and J ends lost 6 bases and 5 bases, in that order; junction bases with no gene match: 7. CDR1 and CDR2 (germline): MNHEY, SVGAGI.

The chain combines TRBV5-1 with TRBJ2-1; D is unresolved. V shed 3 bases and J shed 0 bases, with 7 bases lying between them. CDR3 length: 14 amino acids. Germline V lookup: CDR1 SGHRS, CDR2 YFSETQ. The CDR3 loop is CASSYPSSYNEQFF. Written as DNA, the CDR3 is TGCGCCAGCAGCTACCCAAGCTCCTACAATGAGCAGTTCTTC.

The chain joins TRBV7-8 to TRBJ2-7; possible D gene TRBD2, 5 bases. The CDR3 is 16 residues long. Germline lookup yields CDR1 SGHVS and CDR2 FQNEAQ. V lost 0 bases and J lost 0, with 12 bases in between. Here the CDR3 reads CASSLAWLGGSYEQYF. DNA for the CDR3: TGTGCCAGCAGCTTAGCGTGGTTAGGAGGCTCCTACGAGCAGTACTTC.

The DNA of the CDR3 is TGTGCCAGCAGTTTCGGCCACCGGTATTCCTACAATGAGCAGTTCTTC. As protein: CASSFGHRYSYNEQFF. J is TRBJ2-1 and V is TRBV27; D gene unclear. Germline assignment: CDR1 MNHEY and CDR2 SMNVEV (reference sequence). The CDR3 covers 16 residues. V dropped 3 bases and J dropped 1 base, with 13 bases sitting between them.

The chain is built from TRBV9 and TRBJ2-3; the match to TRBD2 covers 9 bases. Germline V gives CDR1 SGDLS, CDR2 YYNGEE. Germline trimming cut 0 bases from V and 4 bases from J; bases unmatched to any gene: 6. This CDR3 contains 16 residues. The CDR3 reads CASSVDSGRLSDTQYF. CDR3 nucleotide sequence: TGTGCCAGCAGCGTAGATAGCGGGAGATTGTCAGATACGCAGTATTTT.

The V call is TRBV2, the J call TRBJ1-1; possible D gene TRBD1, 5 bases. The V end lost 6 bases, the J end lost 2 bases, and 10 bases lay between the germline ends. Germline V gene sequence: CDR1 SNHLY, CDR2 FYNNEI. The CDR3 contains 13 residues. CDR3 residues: CASRDDSNTEAFF. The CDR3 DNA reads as TGTGCCAGCAGGGATGACAGTAACACTGAAGCTTTCTTT.

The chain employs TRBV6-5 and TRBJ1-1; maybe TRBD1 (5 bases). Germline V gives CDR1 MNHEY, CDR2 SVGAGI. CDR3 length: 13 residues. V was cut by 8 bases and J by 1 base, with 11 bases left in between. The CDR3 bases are TGTGCCAGCGGCAGGGACCGGAACACTGAAGCTTTCTTT. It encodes CASGRDRNTEAFF.

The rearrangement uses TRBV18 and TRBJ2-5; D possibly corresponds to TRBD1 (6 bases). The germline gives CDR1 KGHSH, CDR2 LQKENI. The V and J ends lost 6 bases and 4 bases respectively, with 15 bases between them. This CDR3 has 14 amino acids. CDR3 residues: CASSPETGRETQYF. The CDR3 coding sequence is TGTGCCAGCTCGCCTGAAACAGGGAGAGAGACCCAGTACTTC.

The CDR3 nucleotides read TGTGCCAGCAGCCAAGATAACCAGGGTAGCAATCAGCCCCAGCATTTT. Translated, it gives CASSQDNQGSNQPQHF. This chain joins TRBV4-2 and TRBJ1-5, with D possibly being TRBD1 (5 bases). CDR1 LGHNA and CDR2 YNFKEQ come from the germline V gene. The V gene lost 0 bases and the J gene lost 0 bases, with 9 bases spanning the gap. This CDR3 contains 16 residues.

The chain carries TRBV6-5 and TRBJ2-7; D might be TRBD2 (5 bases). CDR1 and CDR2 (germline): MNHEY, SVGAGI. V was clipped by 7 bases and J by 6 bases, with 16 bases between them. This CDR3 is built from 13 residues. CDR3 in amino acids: CASKRKRDGEQYF. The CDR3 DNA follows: TGTGCCAGCAAACGAAAGAGGGATGGCGAGCAGTACTTC.

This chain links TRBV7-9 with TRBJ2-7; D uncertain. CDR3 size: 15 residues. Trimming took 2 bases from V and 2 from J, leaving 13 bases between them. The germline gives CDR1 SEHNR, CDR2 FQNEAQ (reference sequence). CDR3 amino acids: CASSLSSAGPYEQYF. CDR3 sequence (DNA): TGTGCCAGCAGCTTATCTAGTGCTGGCCCCTACGAGCAGTACTTC. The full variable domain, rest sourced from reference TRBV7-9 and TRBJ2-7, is DTGVSQNPRHKITKRGQNVTFRCDPISEHNRLYWYRQTLGQGPEFLTYFQNEAQLEKSRLLSDRFSAERPKGSFSTLEIQRTEQGDSAMYLCASSLSSAGPYEQYFGPGTRLTVT.

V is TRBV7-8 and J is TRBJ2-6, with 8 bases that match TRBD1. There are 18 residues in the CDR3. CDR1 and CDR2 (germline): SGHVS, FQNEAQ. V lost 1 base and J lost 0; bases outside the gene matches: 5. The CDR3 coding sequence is TGTGCCAGCAGCTTAGATGGGACAGGCAGCTCTGGGGCCAACGTCCTGACTTTC. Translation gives CASSLDGTGSSGANVLTF.